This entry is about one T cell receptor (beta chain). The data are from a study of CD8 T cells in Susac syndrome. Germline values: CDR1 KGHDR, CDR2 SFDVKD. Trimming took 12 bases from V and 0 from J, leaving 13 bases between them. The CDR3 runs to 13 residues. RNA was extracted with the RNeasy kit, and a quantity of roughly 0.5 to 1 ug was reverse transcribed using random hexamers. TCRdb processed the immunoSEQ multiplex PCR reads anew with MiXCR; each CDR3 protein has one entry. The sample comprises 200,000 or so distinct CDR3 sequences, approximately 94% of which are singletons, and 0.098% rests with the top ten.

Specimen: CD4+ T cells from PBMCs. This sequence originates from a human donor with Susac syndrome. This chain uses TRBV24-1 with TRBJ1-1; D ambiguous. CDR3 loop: CAAGDVLNTEAFF. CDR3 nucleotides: TGTGCCGCAGGAGACGTTTTGAACACTGAAGCTTTCTTT.